This T cell receptor beta chain is drawn from a study of T-cell memory formation after mild COVID-19. Trimming removed 10 bases from V and 0 bases from J; junction bases left unmatched: 6. Germline CDR1 LNHDA, CDR2 SQIVND (reference sequence). The CDR3 has 14 residues. A single record per CDR3 protein comes from TCRdb applying MiXCR to the 5' RACE reads. The sample has 500,000 to 600,000 distinct CDR3 sequences; roughly 18% are singletons. The specimen sequenced was PBMCs or a T cell subset sorted from them (not recorded which). This chain joins TRBV19 and TRBJ1-5; 7 bases fit TRBD1. The receptor's source is an adult woman who had mild COVID-19 (a few samples of this study predate the infection). Cell type and time point are not known. The chain's CDR3 is CATGTAYSNQPQHF. The CDR3 DNA is TGTGCCACCGGGACAGCGTATAGCAATCAGCCCCAGCATTTT.